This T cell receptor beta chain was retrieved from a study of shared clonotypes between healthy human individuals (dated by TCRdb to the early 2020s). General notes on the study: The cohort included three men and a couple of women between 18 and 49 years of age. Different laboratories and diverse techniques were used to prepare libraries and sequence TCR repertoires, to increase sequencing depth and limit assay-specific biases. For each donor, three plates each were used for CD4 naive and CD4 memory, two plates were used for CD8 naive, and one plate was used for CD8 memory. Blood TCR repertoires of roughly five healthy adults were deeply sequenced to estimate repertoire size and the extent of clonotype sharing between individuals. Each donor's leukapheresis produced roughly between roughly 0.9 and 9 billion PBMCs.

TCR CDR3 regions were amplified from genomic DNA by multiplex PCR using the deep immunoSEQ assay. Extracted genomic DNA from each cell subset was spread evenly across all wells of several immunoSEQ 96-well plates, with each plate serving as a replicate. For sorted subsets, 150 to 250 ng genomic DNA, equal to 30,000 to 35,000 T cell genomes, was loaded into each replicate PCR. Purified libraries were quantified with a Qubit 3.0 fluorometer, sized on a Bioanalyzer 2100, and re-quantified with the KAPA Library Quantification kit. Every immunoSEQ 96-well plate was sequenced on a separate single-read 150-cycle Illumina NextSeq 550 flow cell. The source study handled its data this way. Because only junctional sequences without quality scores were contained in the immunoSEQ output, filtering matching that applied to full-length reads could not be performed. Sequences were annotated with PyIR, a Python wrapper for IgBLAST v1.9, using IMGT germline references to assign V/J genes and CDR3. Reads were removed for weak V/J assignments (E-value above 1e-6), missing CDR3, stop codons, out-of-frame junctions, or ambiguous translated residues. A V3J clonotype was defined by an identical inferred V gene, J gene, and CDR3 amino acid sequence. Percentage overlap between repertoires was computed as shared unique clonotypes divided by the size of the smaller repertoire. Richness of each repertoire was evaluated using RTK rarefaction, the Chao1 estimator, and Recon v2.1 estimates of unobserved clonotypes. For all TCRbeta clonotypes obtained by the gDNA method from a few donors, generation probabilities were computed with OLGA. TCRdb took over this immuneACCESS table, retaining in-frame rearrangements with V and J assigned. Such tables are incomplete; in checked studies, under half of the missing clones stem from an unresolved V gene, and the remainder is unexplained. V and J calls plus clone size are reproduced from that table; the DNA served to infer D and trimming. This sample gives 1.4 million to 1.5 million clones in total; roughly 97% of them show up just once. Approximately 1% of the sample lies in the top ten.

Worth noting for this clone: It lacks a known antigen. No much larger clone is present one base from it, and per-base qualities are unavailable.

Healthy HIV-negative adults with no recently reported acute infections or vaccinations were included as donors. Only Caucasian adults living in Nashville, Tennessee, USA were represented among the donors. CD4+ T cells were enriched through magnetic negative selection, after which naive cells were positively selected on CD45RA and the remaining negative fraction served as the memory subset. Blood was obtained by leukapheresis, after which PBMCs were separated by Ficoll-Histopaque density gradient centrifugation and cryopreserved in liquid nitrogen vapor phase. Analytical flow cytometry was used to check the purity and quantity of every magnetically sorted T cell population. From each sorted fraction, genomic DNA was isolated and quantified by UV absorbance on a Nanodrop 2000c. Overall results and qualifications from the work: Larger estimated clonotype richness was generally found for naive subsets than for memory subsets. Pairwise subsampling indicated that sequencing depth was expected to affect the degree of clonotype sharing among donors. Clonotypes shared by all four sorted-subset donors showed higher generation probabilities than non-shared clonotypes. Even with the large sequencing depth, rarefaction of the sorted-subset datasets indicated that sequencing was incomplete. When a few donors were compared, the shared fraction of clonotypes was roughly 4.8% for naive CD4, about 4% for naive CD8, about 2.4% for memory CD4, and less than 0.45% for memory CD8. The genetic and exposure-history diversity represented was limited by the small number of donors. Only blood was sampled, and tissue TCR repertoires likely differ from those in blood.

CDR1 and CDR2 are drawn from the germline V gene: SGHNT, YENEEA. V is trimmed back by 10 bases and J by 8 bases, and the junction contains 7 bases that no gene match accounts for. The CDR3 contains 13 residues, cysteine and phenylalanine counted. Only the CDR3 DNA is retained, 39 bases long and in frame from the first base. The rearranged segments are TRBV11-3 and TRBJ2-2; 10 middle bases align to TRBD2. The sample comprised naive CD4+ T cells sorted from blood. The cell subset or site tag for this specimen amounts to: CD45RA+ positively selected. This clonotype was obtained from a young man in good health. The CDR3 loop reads CATQPSGSGELFF. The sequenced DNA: TGTGCCACCCAACCTAGCGGGAGTGGGGAGCTGTTTTTT.